Each of the 24 T cell receptor beta chains below was sequenced from the same sample in a study of blood T cell repertoires in COVID-19. Data came from immunoSEQ multiplex PCR; TCRdb stores just in-frame clones and leaves some out. The repertoire has about 88,000 clones, approximately 82% of them found once; the top ten carry roughly 10%. The source material was peripheral blood. These receptors all come from a human donor in a cohort sampled during active COVID-19.

The gene calls are TRBV6-6 and TRBJ1-4, with 8 positions matching TRBD1. Trimming removed 4 bases from V and 3 bases from J; junction bases left unmatched: 1. CDR1 MNHNY and CDR2 SVGAGI come from the germline V gene (reference sequence). The CDR3 is 14 amino acids. The CDR3 DNA reads as TGTGCCAGCAGTTTGACAGGGGCTAATGAAAAACTGTTTTTT. This encodes CASSLTGANEKLFF.

The rearrangement uses TRBV7-3 and TRBJ1-6; 7 positions agree with TRBD1. Per the germline V gene, CDR1 is SGHTA and CDR2 is FQGTGA. V dropped 0 bases and J dropped 8; count of bases not matched to a gene: 4. The CDR3 loop spans 15 amino acids. The CDR3 loop reads CASSLTGQPYSPLHF. DNA for the CDR3: TGTGCCAGCAGCTTAACGGGACAGCCCTATTCACCCCTCCACTTT.

This chain joins TRBV7-2 and TRBJ1-6; D may be TRBD1 (6 bases). The germline CDR1 and CDR2 sequences are SGHTA and FQGNSA. The V and J ends lost 4 bases and 0 bases respectively, with 13 bases between them. The CDR3 has 17 amino acids. The CDR3 nucleotides are TGTGCCAGCAGCTCGAGGGACACTAGCTCCTATAATTCACCCCTCCACTTT. Amino acid sequence: CASSSRDTSSYNSPLHF.

This clone came up once. The chain recombines TRBV15 with TRBJ2-2, with a tentative D call TRBD1 (5 bases). There are 15 residues in the CDR3. Germline V CDR1 and CDR2: LNHNV, YYDKDF (reference sequence). V shed 0 bases and J shed 3 bases, with 8 bases lying between them. The CDR3 here is CATSRDRVDTGELFF. The CDR3 DNA sequence: TGTGCCACCAGCAGAGACAGGGTTGACACCGGGGAGCTGTTTTTT.

The chain employs TRBV14 and TRBJ2-5, with D tentatively TRBD2 (6 bases). In germline, CDR1 is SGHDN, CDR2 FVKESK. The CDR3 has 15 residues. Trimming shortened V by 1 base and J by 4 bases, and 13 bases separated the two germline ends. CDR3: CASSQGGGQLETQYF. CDR3 bases: TGTGCCAGCAGCCAAGGAGGAGGGCAGCTAGAGACCCAGTACTTC.

The chain carries TRBV19 and TRBJ1-5; TRBD1 matches 7 bases. Trimming at V came to 8 bases and at J to 6 bases, leaving 10 bases not matched to a gene. Germline V gene lookup returns CDR1 LNHDA and CDR2 SQIVND (reference sequence). This CDR3 region has 14 residues. The CDR3 is CASPTWTGGQPQHF. The CDR3 bases are TGTGCCAGTCCAACATGGACAGGAGGTCAGCCCCAGCATTTT.

The chain recombines TRBV3-1 (or the pseudogene TRBV3-2) with TRBJ2-7, with 9 nucleotides matching TRBD1. The germline V gene has CDR1 LGHDT and CDR2 YNNKEL (reference sequence). The V and J ends lost 4 bases and 4 bases, in that order; junction bases with no gene match: 5. The CDR3 covers 14 residues. CDR3 protein: CASSPGTGRYEQYF. Here the CDR3 DNA reads TGTGCCAGCAGCCCAGGGACAGGGCGGTACGAGCAGTACTTC.

The rearrangement links TRBV9 to TRBJ1-6, with TRBD1 matching 8 bases. The J segment lost 8 bases and the V segment lost 7 bases, leaving 5 bases of the junction unmatched. Germline assignment: CDR1 SGDLS and CDR2 YYNGEE. This CDR3 region has 13 residues. The CDR3 protein is CASSGQAYSPLHF. In nucleotides, the CDR3 is TGTGCCAGCTCGGGACAGGCGTATTCACCCCTCCACTTT.

V and J are TRBV7-2 and TRBJ2-6; weak D call: TRBD2 (6 bases). The germline CDR1 and CDR2 sequences are SGHTA and FQGNSA. The CDR3 extends over 18 amino acids. V lost 1 base and J 0 bases, leaving 13 bases between the germline ends. The CDR3 reads CASSLVEGIFSGANVLTF. The CDR3 coding sequence is TGTGCCAGCAGCTTAGTGGAGGGAATCTTCTCTGGGGCCAACGTCCTGACTTTC.

The chain recombines TRBV6-6 with TRBJ1-5, with D possibly TRBD1 on 5 matching bases. There are 14 residues in the CDR3. Looked up from germline, CDR1 is MNHNY and CDR2 is SVGAGI (reference sequence). Trimming removed 1 base from V and 7 bases from J, with 11 bases in between. DNA for the CDR3: TGTGCCAGCAGTTACTGGTCGGGGGACCAGCCCCAGCATTTT. Translated: CASSYWSGDQPQHF.

The CDR3 DNA is TGTGCCAGCAGCTTAGAGGGGTCCAATCAGCCCCAGCATTTT. Its protein is CASSLEGSNQPQHF. This chain connects TRBV7-2 to TRBJ1-5, with D perhaps TRBD1 (5 bases). This CDR3 spans 14 amino acids. The V end was cut by 1 base, the J end by 3 bases, with 7 bases between. CDR1 SGHTA and CDR2 FQGNSA come from the germline V gene.

This sequence joins TRBV2 and TRBJ2-7; the D gene is possibly TRBD1 (7 bases). The CDR3 spans 16 residues. The V end lost 7 bases, the J end lost 5 bases, and 24 bases lay between the germline ends. Germline values: CDR1 SNHLY, CDR2 FYNNEI. CDR3 DNA: TGTGCCAGCAACCCTGGGGGGAAGGGGGCGCTTAACGAGCAGTACTTC. Protein sequence: CASNPGGKGALNEQYF.

A single count supports this clone. For the CDR3, the DNA is TGTGCCAGCAGCCGGACTAGCGGGAGCCCACAAGAGACCCAGTACTTC. Its protein is CASSRTSGSPQETQYF. J is TRBJ2-5 and V is TRBV11-2; 13 bases are a match to TRBD2. Trimming took 5 bases from V and 2 from J; bases not matched to a gene: 5. The CDR3 spans 16 residues. Germline-derived CDR1 and CDR2 are SGHAT and FQNNGV.

This rearrangement joins TRBV23-1 to TRBJ1-3; D is ambiguous. TRBV23-1 is filed as an ORF, its function uncertain. Trimming cost V 0 bases and J 4 bases, with 13 bases left between them. The CDR3 runs 16 residues. CDR3 DNA: TGCGCCAGCAGTCAATCACCGACTCCACCGGGAAACACCATATATTTT. Protein product: CASSQSPTPPGNTIYF.

V is TRBV6-5 and J is TRBJ1-3; no clear D. The CDR3 is made up of 16 amino acids. Deletions cut 0 bases from V and 1 base from J, with 10 bases between. CDR1 and CDR2 from the germline V gene are MNHEY and SVGAGI. In DNA form, the CDR3 reads TGTGCCAGCAGTTACTCGCGTCCCTCTTCTGGAAACACCATATATTTT. This gives the protein CASSYSRPSSGNTIYF.

The CDR3: CASSNGQGWNGYTF. The CDR3 bases are TGTGCCAGTAGTAACGGACAGGGGTGGAATGGCTACACCTTC. The rearrangement links TRBV19 to TRBJ1-2; 9 nucleotides line up with TRBD1. Germline loops: CDR1 LNHDA, CDR2 SQIVND (reference sequence). The CDR3 loop spans 14 amino acids. The junction had 6 bases not matched to a gene; V was cut back by 4 bases and J by 6 bases.

The V call is TRBV11-2, the J call TRBJ1-5; D unclear. The V end lost 0 bases, the J end lost 6 bases, and 6 bases lay between the germline ends. Germline V gives CDR1 SGHAT, CDR2 FQNNGV. The CDR3 runs to 13 residues. The CDR3 here is CASSLDQAQPQHF. CDR3 nucleotide sequence: TGTGCCAGCAGCTTAGACCAGGCTCAGCCCCAGCATTTT.

This clone was counted once. This chain connects TRBV30 to TRBJ1-4; 7 positions match TRBD1. Per germline, CDR1 GTSNPN and CDR2 SVGIG (reference sequence). V was pared by 5 bases and J by 6 bases, with 6 bases of the junction left unmatched. This CDR3 has 13 residues. CDR3 in amino acids: CAWGQGVDEKLFF. CDR3 coding DNA: TGTGCCTGGGGCCAGGGGGTAGATGAAAAACTGTTTTTT.

V usage is TRBV19 and J usage is TRBJ2-1; D is unclear. The V end lost 1 base, the J end lost 6 bases, and 16 bases lay between the germline ends. Per the germline V gene, CDR1 is LNHDA and CDR2 is SQIVND (reference sequence). There are 16 residues in the CDR3. The CDR3 DNA reads TGTGCCAGTAGTATAGCCCAAAACAACAGACGCAATGAGCAGTTCTTC. Protein product: CASSIAQNNRRNEQFF.

CDR3 sequence reads: CASRTLMGQGPGGYTF. The CDR3 bases are TGTGCCAGCAGGACCCTAATGGGGCAGGGCCCAGGTGGCTACACCTTC. V and J are TRBV27 and TRBJ1-2, with D maybe TRBD1 (5 bases). Trimming removed 6 bases from V and 7 bases from J, with 24 bases in between. The CDR3 spans 16 residues. The germline gives CDR1 MNHEY, CDR2 SMNVEV (reference sequence).

This clone has just one count. The chain joins TRBV5-1 to TRBJ2-7, with 11 bases matching TRBD2. Germline CDR1 reads SGHRS; CDR2 reads YFSETQ. The trim removed 1 base at V and 12 bases at J, leaving 12 bases unmatched. The CDR3 runs 15 residues. The CDR3 sequence: CASSLSGTLAGDRYF. The CDR3 DNA reads as TGCGCCAGCAGCTTGTCGGGGACACTAGCGGGAGATCGGTACTTC.

The rearrangement links TRBV24-1 to TRBJ2-1, with a possible D match to TRBD2 (6 bases). The CDR3 runs to 15 residues. The germline gives CDR1 KGHDR, CDR2 SFDVKD. The V end was cut by 9 bases, the J end by 2 bases, with 16 bases between. The CDR3 protein is CATRNREFAYNEQFF. In DNA, the CDR3 is TGTGCCACCCGTAACCGGGAGTTCGCCTACAATGAGCAGTTCTTC.

This chain links TRBV7-3 with TRBJ1-6, with D hard to call. CDR1 SGHTA and CDR2 FQGTGA come from the germline V gene. This CDR3 comprises 13 residues. V lost 2 bases to trimming and J lost 4 bases, with 3 bases between them. The CDR3 DNA follows: TGTGCCAGCAGCTTACAATATAATTCACCCCTCCACTTT. This gives the protein CASSLQYNSPLHF.

The chain carries TRBV2 and TRBJ1-6; 9 bases agree with TRBD1. The CDR3 sequence is 16 residues long. With 6 bases clipped from V and 7 bases from J, the junction kept 10 bases outside the gene matches. Germline loops: CDR1 SNHLY, CDR2 FYNNEI. The CDR3 spells CASSPRGTGTNSPLHF. Here the CDR3 DNA reads TGTGCCAGCAGCCCCCGTGGGACAGGGACAAATTCACCCCTCCACTTT.